One sample yielded the 27 T cell receptor beta chains listed below, sequenced in a study of early T cells in non-severe SARS-CoV-2 infection. TCRdb redid the calling of the 5' RACE reads with MiXCR, one entry per CDR3 protein. The sample comprises 25,000 to 35,000 distinct CDR3 sequences, under 6% of which are singletons, and approximately 5.7% rests with the top ten. The source material was whole blood. The receptors were sampled from an adult who was a healthcare worker with PCR-confirmed SARS-CoV-2 infection or an uninfected control (not recorded which).

This clonotype showed up many times. The chain employs TRBV5-1 and TRBJ1-5; D gene uncertain. The CDR3 consists of 16 residues. Germline CDR1 SGHRS, CDR2 YFSETQ. The V and J ends lost 4 bases and 1 base respectively, with 15 bases between them. The CDR3 is CASSPGLTESNQPQHF. DNA for the CDR3: TGCGCCAGCAGCCCCGGGCTCACAGAAAGCAATCAGCCCCAGCATTTT.

This clonotype was seen many times. The chain carries TRBV12-3 or TRBV12-4 and TRBJ2-1, with D hard to call. V lost 3 bases and J lost 3, with 6 bases in between. The CDR3 consists of 13 residues. The CDR3, as DNA: TGTGCCAGCAGTTTCCCGGACTACAATGAGCAGTTCTTC. Translating it yields CASSFPDYNEQFF.

This clonotype came up a few times. At one of its ends the junction is not consistent with the germline gene, which may arise from a read error. J is TRBJ1-1 and V is TRBV28; D not certain. Germline CDR1 MDHEN, CDR2 SYDVKM. The CDR3 runs to 11 residues. The CDR3 region is CASSSYTEAFF. The DNA for the CDR3 is TGTGCCAGCAGTAGCTACACGGAAGCTTTCTTT.

This clonotype was found a few times. The chain links TRBV11-2 to TRBJ2-5, with 11 bases fitting TRBD2. CDR3 length equals 17 residues. Germline V CDR1 and CDR2: SGHAT, FQNNGV. Trimming cost V 3 bases and J 5 bases; bases outside gene matches: 11. CDR3 sequence reads: CASSFRSGGASVETQYF. The DNA for the CDR3 is TGTGCCAGCAGCTTTCGTAGCGGGGGGGCATCTGTGGAGACCCAGTACTTC.

This clonotype was counted at least ten times. The rearrangement links TRBV28 to TRBJ2-1; D is possibly TRBD1 (5 bases). Trimming stripped 6 bases from V and 7 bases from J, with 7 bases between. Germline CDR1 MDHEN, CDR2 SYDVKM. The CDR3 has 11 amino acids. CDR3 in amino acids: CASRKGNEQFF. The DNA of the CDR3 is TGTGCCAGCAGAAAGGGGAATGAGCAGTTCTTC.

This chain joins TRBV7-2 and TRBJ2-3; a possible D gene is TRBD1 (6 bases). Trimming took 4 bases from V and 6 from J, leaving 11 bases between them. The CDR3 length is 13 residues. The germline V gene has CDR1 SGHTA and CDR2 FQGNSA. The CDR3 sequence is CASSSQGWDTQYF. CDR3 DNA sequence: TGTGCCAGCAGCTCACAGGGATGGGATACGCAGTATTTT.

In its sample, this clonotype was seen many times. V gene TRBV4-2 combines with J gene TRBJ1-2; D is unresolved. Germline V CDR1 and CDR2: LGHNA, YNFKEQ. The CDR3 is 12 residues long. V lost 0 bases and J 4 bases, leaving 3 bases between the germline ends. This chain's CDR3 is CASSQDRYGYTF. The CDR3 DNA reads TGTGCCAGCAGCCAAGATCGCTATGGCTACACCTTC.

This clonotype was seen repeatedly, ten times or more. This rearrangement joins TRBV5-4 to TRBJ2-3; TRBD2 agrees at 7 bases. This CDR3 has 15 amino acids. Looked up from germline, CDR1 is SGHNT and CDR2 is YYREEE (reference sequence). V lost 4 bases, J lost 2 bases, and 7 bases stayed unmatched. CDR3 coding DNA: TGTGCCAGCAGCCTCCCTAGCGGATTCACAGATACGCAGTATTTT. It codes for CASSLPSGFTDTQYF.

This chain uses TRBV11-2 with TRBJ2-7, with D tentatively TRBD2 (6 bases). The CDR3 sequence is 13 residues long. Germline V gene sequence: CDR1 SGHAT, CDR2 FQNNGV. The V end was cut by 3 bases, the J end by 3 bases, with 9 bases between. Written as DNA, the CDR3 is TGTGCCAGCAGCTTGGAGGGATTCTACGAGCAGTACTTC. Translation gives CASSLEGFYEQYF.

V and J are TRBV7-9 and TRBJ2-2; D call uncertain. CDR3 length equals 14 residues. Germline V gene sequence: CDR1 SEHNR, CDR2 FQNEAQ (reference sequence). V was pared by 5 bases and J by 2 bases, with 9 bases between. The CDR3 nucleotides are TGTGCCAGCAGCCCACGAAGTAACACCGGGGAGCTGTTTTTT. Amino acid sequence: CASSPRSNTGELFF.

This clonotype was counted many times. The CDR3 here is CASMEGTFTDTQYF. DNA of the CDR3: TGTGCCAGCATGGAAGGGACTTTCACAGATACGCAGTATTTT. The V call is TRBV6-5, the J call TRBJ2-3, with D maybe TRBD2 (6 bases). The CDR3 totals 14 residues. CDR1 is MNHEY, CDR2 SVGAGI, per germline. The V gene lost 7 bases and the J gene lost 2 bases, with 13 bases spanning the gap.

In its sample, this clonotype was seen many times. CDR3: CASSSRGRSSEQYF. The CDR3 DNA sequence: TGTGCCAGCAGCTCCCGGGGTCGGAGCTCCGAGCAGTACTTC. V gene TRBV7-9 combines with J gene TRBJ2-7, with D maybe TRBD2 (5 bases). The CDR3 spans 14 residues. V lost 4 bases to trimming and J lost 6 bases, with 16 bases between them. Per germline, CDR1 SEHNR and CDR2 FQNEAQ (reference sequence).

This clonotype was picked up many times. The CDR3 DNA is TGTGCCAGCAGTGAGTGGGGTTACGAGCAGTACTTC. Its translation: CASSEWGYEQYF. The chain is built from TRBV2 and TRBJ2-7; D unclear. Germline loops: CDR1 SNHLY, CDR2 FYNNEI. V shed 3 bases and J shed 4 bases, with 7 bases lying between them. The CDR3 covers 12 residues.

This clonotype was counted at least ten times. J is TRBJ2-3 and V is TRBV10-1; 8 nucleotides agree with TRBD1. The trim removed 2 bases at V and 2 bases at J, leaving 6 bases unmatched. The CDR3 loop spans 16 amino acids. Germline V gene lookup returns CDR1 WNHNN and CDR2 SYGVQD (reference sequence). The CDR3 DNA follows: TGCGCCAGCAGTGAGCCCAGGGGGCATAACACAGATACGCAGTATTTT. Its translation is CASSEPRGHNTDTQYF.

This clonotype was picked up many times. The chain uses TRBV3-1 and TRBJ2-6, with TRBD1 matching over 10 bases. Germline lookup yields CDR1 LGHDT and CDR2 YNNKEL (reference sequence). The CDR3 spans 18 residues. V shed 1 base, J shed 0 bases, and the junction held 3 bases outside the gene matches. The CDR3 nucleotides read TGTGCCAGCAGCCAAGGGTGGACAGGGGGCTCTGGGGCCAACGTCCTGACTTTC. Amino acid sequence: CASSQGWTGGSGANVLTF.

This clonotype showed up many times. The chain links TRBV4-2 to TRBJ2-3; weak D call: TRBD2 (5 bases). Germline CDR1 reads LGHNA; CDR2 reads YNFKEQ. The CDR3 has 15 residues. V was shortened by 2 bases and J by 3 bases, with 12 bases between the two germline ends. CDR3 in DNA: TGTGCCAGCAGCCAAAGCGGATTGTGGACAGATACGCAGTATTTT. Residues: CASSQSGLWTDTQYF.

This clonotype has more than one count but fewer than ten. V usage is TRBV3-1 and J usage is TRBJ2-6; 10 bases are a match to TRBD2. Trimming took 0 bases from V and 7 from J; bases not matched to a gene: 18. This CDR3 is built from 21 residues. The germline CDR1 and CDR2 sequences are LGHDT and YNNKEL (reference sequence). The CDR3 spells CASSQDPASGGAALIANVLTF. DNA of the CDR3: TGTGCCAGCAGCCAAGATCCTGCTAGCGGGGGTGCCGCCCTGATCGCCAACGTCCTGACTTTC.

Concerning this clonotype itself: A clone one base away is much larger, so this may be a read error. V is TRBV18 and J is TRBJ1-6, with 10 bases matching TRBD1. The CDR3 sequence is 14 residues long. The V gene's germline CDR1 is KGHSH and CDR2 LQKENI. The V gene end was trimmed by 6 bases and the J gene end by 9 bases; junction bases not matched to a gene: 5. CDR3 residues: CASSGQGTVSPLHF. The CDR3 DNA is TGTGCCAGCTCGGGACAGGGGACCGTTTCACCCCTCCACTTT.

This clonotype appeared many times. The gene calls are TRBV20-1 and TRBJ2-3, with 8 positions matching TRBD1. The CDR3 is made up of 15 amino acids. Per the germline V gene, CDR1 is DFQATT and CDR2 is SNEGSKA (reference sequence). V gave up 3 bases and J gave up 1 base; unmatched junction bases: 6. The CDR3 nucleotides read TGCAGTGCTAGTGCGACACAGGGGGGCACAGATACGCAGTATTTT. Translating it yields CSASATQGGTDTQYF.

This clonotype showed up many times. The chain carries TRBV30 and TRBJ2-7, with TRBD2 matching 9 bases. The CDR3 totals 12 residues. Germline V gene sequence: CDR1 GTSNPN, CDR2 SVGIG (reference sequence). Trimming at V came to 5 bases and at J to 6 bases, leaving 5 bases not matched to a gene. The CDR3 sequence: CAWDSGGFEQYF. The DNA for the CDR3 is TGTGCCTGGGACAGCGGGGGGTTCGAGCAGTACTTC.

In its sample, this clonotype was seen many times. This chain connects TRBV7-2 to TRBJ2-1, with TRBD2 identical over 10 bases. Germline assignment: CDR1 SGHTA and CDR2 FQGNSA. With V trimmed by 8 bases and J by 8 bases, 9 bases remained unmatched. The CDR3 length is 14 residues. The CDR3 protein is CASGRGLASDEQFF. The CDR3 region has the DNA TGTGCCAGCGGACGGGGACTAGCGTCCGATGAGCAGTTCTTC.

This clonotype was seen many times. This chain links TRBV20-1 with TRBJ2-3; D gene uncertain. Between the trimmed V and J ends, which lost 0 bases and 4 bases, there was a span of 8 bases. The CDR3 covers 13 residues. The V gene's germline CDR1 is DFQATT and CDR2 SNEGSKA (reference sequence). Here the CDR3 DNA reads TGCAGTGCTAGAGATTTTCGGGCAGATACGCAGTATTTT. It translates to CSARDFRADTQYF.

The chain employs TRBV6-1 and TRBJ2-3, with 8 bases identical to TRBD2. Trimming cost V 7 bases and J 3 bases; bases outside gene matches: 3. Germline assignment: CDR1 MNHNS and CDR2 SASEGT. This CDR3 spans 13 amino acids. CDR3 loop: CASIKRGTDTQYF. CDR3 DNA sequence: TGTGCCAGCATTAAGCGGGGGACAGATACGCAGTATTTT.

This clonotype was observed a few times. V gene TRBV7-3 combines with J gene TRBJ2-2; 8 bases are shared with TRBD1. The CDR3 totals 15 residues. The V and J ends lost 4 bases and 4 bases, in that order; junction bases with no gene match: 5. Germline V gene sequence: CDR1 SGHTA, CDR2 FQGTGA. The CDR3 region is CASSSMGQATGELFF. CDR3 DNA sequence: TGTGCCAGCAGCTCCATGGGACAGGCCACCGGGGAGCTGTTTTTT.

This clonotype appeared many times. The chain recombines TRBV29-1 with TRBJ2-7; D not certain. The CDR3 is made up of 13 amino acids. CDR1 and CDR2 (germline): SQVTM, ANQGSEA. V dropped 3 bases and J dropped 3 bases, with 12 bases sitting between them. The CDR3 region is CSVDAGSRYEQYF. The CDR3 DNA is TGCAGCGTTGACGCAGGAAGTCGCTACGAGCAGTACTTC.

V is TRBV7-2 and J is TRBJ2-1, with 7 nucleotides matching TRBD2. CDR1 SGHTA and CDR2 FQGNSA come from the germline V gene. With V trimmed by 2 bases and J by 9 bases, 7 bases remained unmatched. This CDR3 has 14 residues. The CDR3 loop is CASSLKWGGSEQFF. The CDR3 nucleotides read TGTGCCAGCAGCTTAAAATGGGGGGGAAGTGAGCAGTTCTTC.

This clonotype was counted ten times or more. The chain recombines TRBV7-6 with TRBJ2-3; the D is unclear. CDR1 is SGHVS, CDR2 FNYEAQ, per germline. The CDR3 has 15 residues. V gave up 2 bases and J gave up 6 bases, with 15 bases separating them. The CDR3 loop reads CASSLLGTLRDTQYF. In DNA, the CDR3 is TGTGCCAGCAGCTTATTGGGCACCCTAAGGGATACGCAGTATTTT. Drawing the rest from reference TRBV7-6 and TRBJ2-3, the complete variable domain is GAGVSQSPRYKVTKRGQDVALRCDPISGHVSLYWYRQALGQGPEFLTYFNYEAQQDKSGLPNDRFSAERPEGSISTLTIQRTEQRDSAMYRCASSLLGTLRDTQYFGPGTRLTVL.